This is a list of T cell receptor beta chains from one sample in a study of Ad26.COV2.S vaccination and SARS-CoV-2 variants. Sequencing used immunoSEQ multiplex PCR; TCRdb keeps in-frame clones, though not all of them. Of about 480,000 clones detected, about 83% appear once; the ten largest clones hold roughly 13%. Sequencing used peripheral blood, obtained in a trial of Ad26.COV2.S vaccine versus placebo. Every receptor here comes from a person aged 18-60 years who received the Ad26.COV2.S COVID-19 vaccine or a placebo. The CDR3 runs from the conserved cysteine through the conserved F or W. A D gene is named only where the DNA matches it firmly. The size field is filled for only some rows; it gives once, few, many or a size class.

V	length	size	J	D	CDR3	DNA
TRBV28	14	-	TRBJ2-7	TRBD2	CASRGPGGPHEQYF	TGTGCCAGCAGGGGGCCGGGAGGGCCCCACGAGCAGTACTTC
TRBV28	13	-	TRBJ2-7	-	CASSRGTVYEQYF	TGTGCCAGCAGTCGGGGGACGGTGTACGAGCAGTACTTC
TRBV6-6	13	-	TRBJ2-6	TRBD1	CASIGTGPNVLTF	TGTGCCAGCATCGGGACAGGGCCCAACGTCCTGACTTTC
TRBV5-4	16	-	TRBJ2-1	-	CASSSLGGGSYNEQFF	TGTGCCAGCAGCTCCCTAGGGGGTGGCTCCTACAATGAGCAGTTCTTC
TRBV18	15	-	TRBJ1-5	TRBD1	CASSSDRGEHQPQHF	TGTGCCAGCTCATCCGACAGGGGGGAGCATCAGCCCCAGCATTTT
TRBV14	15	-	TRBJ1-2	-	CASSPQGPTADGYTF	TGTGCCAGCAGCCCCCAGGGACCTACGGCTGATGGCTACACCTTC
TRBV6-6	11	few	TRBJ2-1	-	CASSPRNEQFF	TGTGCCAGCAGCCCCCGAAATGAGCAGTTCTTC
TRBV28	12	-	TRBJ1-5	-	CASSSGVSTQHF	TGTGCCAGCAGCTCAGGGGTCTCGACCCAGCATTTT
TRBV5-6	15	-	TRBJ1-5	-	CASSWGSDRNQPQHF	TGTGCCAGCAGCTGGGGATCGGACAGAAATCAGCCCCAGCATTTT
TRBV3-1/TRBV3-2	11	-	TRBJ1-6	-	CASSQDSPLHF	TGTGCCAGCAGCCAAGACTCGCCCCTCCACTTT
TRBV28	14	-	TRBJ2-7	TRBD2	CAIRGGLAGPEQYF	TGTGCCATCAGAGGGGGACTAGCGGGTCCCGAGCAGTACTTC
TRBV20-1	15	few	TRBJ1-2	TRBD1	CSASPSLRGRYGYTF	TGCAGTGCTAGTCCGTCGTTAAGGGGGCGCTATGGCTACACCTTC
TRBV3-1/TRBV3-2	14	-	TRBJ2-7	TRBD2	CASSQTSASYEQYF	TGTGCCAGCAGCCAGACTAGCGCCTCCTACGAGCAGTACTTC
TRBV7-2	13	-	TRBJ1-5	-	CASSTTWDQPQHF	TGTGCCAGCAGCACTACATGGGATCAGCCCCAGCATTTT
TRBV5-4	16	-	TRBJ2-7	TRBD1	CASSLSSGQGAPEQYF	TGTGCCAGCAGCTTGTCTAGTGGACAGGGGGCGCCTGAGCAGTACTTC
TRBV4-1	14	-	TRBJ1-3	-	CASSLQGTGNTIYF	TGCGCCAGCAGCCTACAGGGTACAGGAAACACCATATATTTT
TRBV6-1	20	few	TRBJ2-3	TRBD2	CASSGELRLAMIPSTDTQYF	TGTGCCAGCAGTGGTGAACTCCGACTAGCAATGATCCCTAGCACAGATACGCAGTATTTT
TRBV27	15	-	TRBJ2-7	TRBD1	CASRRTGLGSYEQYF	TGTGCCAGCAGGAGGACAGGTCTCGGTTCCTACGAGCAGTACTTC
TRBV28	13	-	TRBJ2-2	-	CASSLLGAGELFF	TGTGCCAGCAGTTTATTGGGGGCCGGGGAGCTGTTTTTT
TRBV19	14	-	TRBJ2-1	-	CASSIHRDPNEQFF	TGTGCCAGTAGTATTCATAGGGACCCCAATGAGCAGTTCTTC
TRBV7-2	18	-	TRBJ1-2	TRBD1	CASSFAGQGSSRHYGYTF	TGTGCCAGCAGCTTCGCGGGACAGGGTAGCAGTAGGCACTATGGCTACACCTTC
TRBV13	13	-	TRBJ2-1	-	CASSYRVVDEQFF	TGTGCCAGCAGTTACAGGGTGGTGGATGAGCAGTTCTTC
TRBV7-3	13	-	TRBJ2-1	TRBD1	CASSSQGGSEQFF	TGTGCCAGCAGCTCACAGGGGGGAAGTGAGCAGTTCTTC
TRBV5-6	15	-	TRBJ1-1	-	CASSLAAQSNTEAFF	TGTGCCAGCAGCTTGGCCGCACAGTCGAACACTGAAGCTTTCTTT
TRBV4-1	16	-	TRBJ2-2	-	CASSPQGGQITGELFF	TGCGCCAGCAGTCCACAGGGCGGGCAAATCACCGGGGAGCTGTTTTTT
TRBV7-9	16	-	TRBJ2-1	-	CASSSKVGLGNNEQFF	TGTGCCAGCAGCTCCAAGGTTGGGTTAGGAAACAATGAGCAGTTCTTC
TRBV10-3	14	-	TRBJ1-2	TRBD1	CAISELQGEGGYTF	TGTGCCATCAGTGAGTTGCAGGGGGAAGGTGGCTACACCTTC
TRBV7-3	15	once	TRBJ2-5	-	CASVPSVLDQETQYF	TGTGCCAGCGTCCCATCGGTACTAGACCAAGAGACCCAGTACTTC
TRBV21-1	17	few	TRBJ1-6	-	CASSWDTRSSYNSPLHF	TGTGCCAGCAGCTGGGATACCCGGAGCTCCTATAATTCACCCCTCCACTTT
TRBV7-8	14	-	TRBJ1-1	-	CASSSGTIGTEAFF	TGTGCCAGCAGCTCCGGGACAATAGGCACTGAAGCTTTCTTT
TRBV4-2	16	-	TRBJ1-1	-	CASSQDRTGAYAEAFF	TGTGCCAGCAGCCAAGATAGGACCGGAGCGTACGCTGAAGCTTTCTTT
TRBV29-1	14	few	TRBJ1-5	-	CSVEDLPTNQPQHF	TGCAGCGTTGAAGATCTCCCCACGAATCAGCCCCAGCATTTT
TRBV11-3	11	-	TRBJ2-7	-	CASSSLSEQYF	TGTGCCAGCAGCTCCCTTTCCGAGCAGTACTTC
TRBV11-2	16	-	TRBJ2-1	TRBD1	CASSLLGQFLGNEQFF	TGTGCCAGCAGCTTACTGGGACAGTTCCTGGGCAATGAGCAGTTCTTC
TRBV9	15	-	TRBJ2-2	-	CASSVREFGTGELFF	TGTGCCAGCAGCGTCCGGGAGTTTGGCACCGGGGAGCTGTTTTTT
TRBV10-3	16	-	TRBJ2-1	TRBD2	CAIRKASGGGHNEQFF	TGTGCCATCAGGAAGGCCTCGGGCGGGGGGCACAATGAGCAGTTCTTC
TRBV11-2	13	-	TRBJ1-1	-	CASRLSTNTEAFF	TGTGCCAGCAGGCTAAGTACAAACACTGAAGCTTTCTTT
TRBV5-1	15	-	TRBJ1-3	-	CASSLAGGEGNTIYF	TGCGCCAGCAGCTTGGCTGGGGGCGAAGGAAACACCATATATTTT
TRBV28	16	once	TRBJ1-5	-	CASSPARGGGNQPQHF	TGTGCCAGCAGTCCCGCCCGGGGTGGGGGGAATCAGCCCCAGCATTTT
TRBV13	14	-	TRBJ2-5	TRBD2	CASSPRTRSETQYF	TGTGCCAGCAGCCCCCGGACTAGGTCGGAGACCCAGTACTTC
TRBV30	16	-	TRBJ2-1	TRBD2	CAWSLTLAGGRDEQFF	TGTGCCTGGAGTCTTACCCTAGCGGGAGGGCGAGATGAGCAGTTCTTC
TRBV3-1/TRBV3-2	18	-	TRBJ2-1	TRBD2	CASNRDGVSGRERNEQFF	TGTGCCAGCAACCGGGACGGGGTTAGCGGGAGAGAGAGGAATGAGCAGTTCTTC
TRBV7-9	14	few	TRBJ1-2	-	CASGQSGENYGYTF	TGTGCCAGCGGTCAAAGCGGGGAAAACTATGGCTACACCTTC
TRBV9	16	-	TRBJ2-1	TRBD2	CASSPGPAGGANEQFF	TGTGCCAGCAGCCCGGGCCCAGCGGGGGGGGCAAATGAGCAGTTCTTC
TRBV10-3	15	-	TRBJ1-2	-	CAISEGAVRNYGYTF	TGTGCCATCAGTGAGGGGGCGGTAAGAAACTATGGCTACACCTTC